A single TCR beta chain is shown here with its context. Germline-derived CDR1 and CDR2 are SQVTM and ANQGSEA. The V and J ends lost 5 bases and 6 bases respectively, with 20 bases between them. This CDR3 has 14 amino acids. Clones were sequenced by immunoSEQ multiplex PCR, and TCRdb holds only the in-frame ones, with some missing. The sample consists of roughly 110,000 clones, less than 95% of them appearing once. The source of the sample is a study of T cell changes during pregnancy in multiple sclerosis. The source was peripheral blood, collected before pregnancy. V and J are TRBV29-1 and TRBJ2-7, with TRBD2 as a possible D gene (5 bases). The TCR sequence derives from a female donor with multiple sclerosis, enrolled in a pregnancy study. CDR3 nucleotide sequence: TGCAGCGTTTTAGGGTCGACCCACACTAGCGAGCAGTACTTC. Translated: CSVLGSTHTSEQYF.